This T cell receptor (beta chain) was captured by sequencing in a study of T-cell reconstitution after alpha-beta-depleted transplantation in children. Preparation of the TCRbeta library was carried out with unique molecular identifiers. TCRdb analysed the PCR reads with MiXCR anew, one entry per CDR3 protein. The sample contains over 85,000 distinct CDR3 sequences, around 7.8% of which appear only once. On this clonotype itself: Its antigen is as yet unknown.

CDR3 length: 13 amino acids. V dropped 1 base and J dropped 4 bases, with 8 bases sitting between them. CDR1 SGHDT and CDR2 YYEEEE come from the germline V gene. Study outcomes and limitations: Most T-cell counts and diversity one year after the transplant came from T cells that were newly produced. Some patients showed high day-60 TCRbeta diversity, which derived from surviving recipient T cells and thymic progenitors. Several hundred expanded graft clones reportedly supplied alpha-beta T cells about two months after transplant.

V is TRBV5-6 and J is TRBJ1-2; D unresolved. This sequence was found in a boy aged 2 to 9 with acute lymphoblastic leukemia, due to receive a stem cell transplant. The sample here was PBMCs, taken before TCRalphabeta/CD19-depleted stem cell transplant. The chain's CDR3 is CASSLKGGYGYTF. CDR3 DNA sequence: TGTGCCAGCAGCTTGAAGGGAGGCTATGGCTACACCTTC.